These 11 T cell receptor beta chains came from one sample sequenced in a study of blood T cells in healthy people across ages. The use of a sample-barcoded 5' primer and a J-beta primer mix characterized a second PCR of roughly 6 to 11 cycles. TCRdb reprocessed the 5' RACE reads via MiXCR and lists one record per CDR3 protein. The sample has about 1,500,000 distinct CDR3 sequences; approximately 30% are singletons. Material: blood. The receptors were gathered from a woman aged 25 to 39 in good health.

As regards this clonotype: Germline and junction disagree at one end, which may indicate a read error. The V and J genes are TRBV5-1 and TRBJ2-1; D is tentatively TRBD1 or TRBD2 (5 bases each). The CDR3 has 13 residues. Germline-derived CDR1 and CDR2 are SGHRS and YFSETQ. CDR3 in DNA: TGCGCCGGCAGCCCGGGACGGCCTCAGGAGCAGTTCTTC. This sequence encodes CAGSPGRPQEQFF.

The table lists this clonotype with many counts. The chain recombines TRBV20-1 with TRBJ2-5; maybe TRBD2 (5 bases). V lost 6 bases to trimming and J lost 3 bases, with 14 bases between them. The CDR3 consists of 13 residues. CDR1 and CDR2 (germline): DFQATT, SNEGSKA (reference sequence). CDR3: CSAMVAFKETQYF. DNA for the CDR3: TGCAGTGCGATGGTAGCGTTTAAAGAGACCCAGTACTTC.

This clonotype was observed a few times. Germline and junction disagree at one end, which may indicate a read error. The chain carries TRBV10-3 and TRBJ2-3, with D possibly being TRBD1 (6 bases). The germline gives CDR1 ENHRY, CDR2 SYGVKD. This CDR3 region has 15 residues. CDR3 region: CAISEEQGRTDTRYF. DNA of the CDR3: TGTGCCATCAGTGAGGAACAGGGTAGGACAGATACGCGGTATTTT.

The chain uses TRBV7-9 and TRBJ1-2; the D is unclear. CDR1 is SEHNR and CDR2 is FQNEAQ in the germline V gene (reference sequence). Trimming left V 1 base short and J 8 bases short, with 11 bases between. The CDR3 runs to 13 residues. This chain's CDR3 is CASSLDLEHGYTF. The CDR3, as DNA: TGTGCCAGCAGCTTAGATCTCGAGCACGGCTACACCTTC.

This clonotype has just a few counts. This chain links TRBV12-3 or TRBV12-4 with TRBJ1-2, with 7 bases matching TRBD1. After removal of 6 bases from V and 0 bases from J, the junction contained 10 bases not matched to a gene. CDR3 size: 16 residues. This chain's CDR3 is CASSSRGQTSNYGYTF. CDR3 nucleotides: TGTGCCAGCAGCTCTAGGGGGCAGACTTCTAACTATGGCTACACCTTC.

The chain recombines TRBV4-2 with TRBJ1-5; D ambiguous. CDR1 and CDR2 from the germline V gene are LGHNA and YNFKEQ. Trimming cost V 0 bases and J 0 bases, with 6 bases left between them. This CDR3 is 15 amino acids long. CDR3 DNA: TGTGCCAGCAGCCAAGAGGTCCTTAGCAATCAGCCCCAGCATTTT. Protein product: CASSQEVLSNQPQHF.

In nucleotides, the CDR3 is TGCAGTGCTACGCAGGACCCCAATCAGCCCCAGCATTTT. Translation: CSATQDPNQPQHF. The chain carries TRBV20-1 and TRBJ1-5; no reliable D call. The CDR3 is 13 amino acids. From germline, CDR1 is DFQATT and CDR2 SNEGSKA (reference sequence). Between the trimmed V and J ends, which lost 4 bases and 3 bases, there was a span of 10 bases.

There are many counts of this clonotype. The chain joins TRBV9 to TRBJ2-1; TRBD1 is a possible D gene (6 bases). CDR3 length equals 16 residues. V was cut by 0 bases and J by 0 bases, with 10 bases left in between. Germline CDR1 is SGDLS and CDR2 is YYNGEE. CDR3 in DNA: TGTGCCAGCAGCGTAGCAGGGGAATTCTCCTACAATGAGCAGTTCTTC. It specifies CASSVAGEFSYNEQFF. The full variable domain, with the rest looked up from reference TRBV9 and TRBJ2-1, is DSGVTQTPKHLITATGQRVTLRCSPRSGDLSVYWYQQSLDQGLQFLIQYYNGEERAKGNILERFSAQQFPDLHSELNLSSLELGDSALYFCASSVAGEFSYNEQFFGPGTRLTVL.

This clonotype was counted a few times. J is TRBJ2-1 and V is TRBV7-2, with D perhaps TRBD2 (5 bases). The CDR3 contains 16 residues. The V end was cut by 5 bases, the J end by 0 bases, with 14 bases between. Germline V lookup: CDR1 SGHTA, CDR2 FQGNSA. The CDR3 region is CASSPGLSNSYNEQFF. The CDR3 nucleotides read TGTGCCAGCAGCCCTGGACTGTCCAACTCCTACAATGAGCAGTTCTTC.

This clonotype was counted between two and nine times. CDR3 in amino acids: CASRRDVDQPQHF. The CDR3 coding sequence is TGTGCCAGCAGACGGGACGTAGACCAGCCCCAGCATTTT. The chain joins TRBV6-5 to TRBJ1-5, with D possibly TRBD1 on 5 matching bases. Trimming cost V 6 bases and J 7 bases, with 13 bases left between them. The CDR3 contains 13 residues. CDR1 and CDR2 (germline): MNHEY, SVGAGI.

In this sample, this clonotype turned up many times. The chain is built from TRBV20-1 and TRBJ2-1; 7 nucleotides match TRBD1. Germline trimming cut 3 bases from V and 12 bases from J; bases unmatched to any gene: 8. CDR3 size: 12 residues. From germline, CDR1 is DFQATT and CDR2 SNEGSKA (reference sequence). The CDR3, as DNA: TGCAGTGCTAGCGACCGACAGGGACGGCAGTTCTTC. Its translation: CSASDRQGRQFF.